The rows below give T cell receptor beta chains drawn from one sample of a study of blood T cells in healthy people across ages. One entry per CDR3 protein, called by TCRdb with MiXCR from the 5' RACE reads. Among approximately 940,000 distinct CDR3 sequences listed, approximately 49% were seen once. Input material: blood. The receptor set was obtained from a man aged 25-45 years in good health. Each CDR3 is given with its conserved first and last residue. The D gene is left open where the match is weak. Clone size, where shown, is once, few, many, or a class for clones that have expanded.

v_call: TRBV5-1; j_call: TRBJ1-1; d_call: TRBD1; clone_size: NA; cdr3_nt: TGCGCCAGCAGCCCAATCGGACAGGGGGCTACTGAAGCTTTCTTT; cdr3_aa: CASSPIGQGATEAFF
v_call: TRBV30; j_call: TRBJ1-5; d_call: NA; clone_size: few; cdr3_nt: TGTGCCTGGAGCGGCAGTTACAATCAGCCCCAGCATTTT; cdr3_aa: CAWSGSYNQPQHF
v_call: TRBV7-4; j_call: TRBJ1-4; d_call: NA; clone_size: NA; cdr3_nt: TGTGCCAGCAGCTTCCATGAAAAACTGTTTTTT; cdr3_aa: CASSFHEKLFF
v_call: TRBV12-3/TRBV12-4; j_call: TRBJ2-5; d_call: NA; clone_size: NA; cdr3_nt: TGTGCCAGCACCTCAGAGTTGGATCAAGAGACCCAGTACTTC; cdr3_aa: CASTSELDQETQYF
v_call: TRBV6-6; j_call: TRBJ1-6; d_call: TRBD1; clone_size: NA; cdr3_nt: TGTGCCAGCAGGGGACAGGGCGGGACTAATTCACCCCTCCACTTT; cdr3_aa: CASRGQGGTNSPLHF
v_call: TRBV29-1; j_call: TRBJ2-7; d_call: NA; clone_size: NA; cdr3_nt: TGCAGCGTTACTTCGGGGGTCTACGAGCAGTACTTC; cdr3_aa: CSVTSGVYEQYF
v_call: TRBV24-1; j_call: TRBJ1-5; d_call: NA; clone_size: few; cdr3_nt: TGTGCCACCAGTGCCCACGGGGGCAGCAATCAGCCCCAGCATTTT; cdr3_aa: CATSAHGGSNQPQHF
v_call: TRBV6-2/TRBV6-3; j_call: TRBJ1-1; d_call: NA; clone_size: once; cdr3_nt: TGTGCCAGCAAAGGGGAGTGGCATCTCGGGGCTTTCTTT; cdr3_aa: CASKGEWHLGAFF
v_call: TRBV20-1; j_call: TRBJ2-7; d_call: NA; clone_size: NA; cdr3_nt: TGCAGTGCTAGAGCTCCCAGGACCGGCTCCTACGAGCAGTACTTC; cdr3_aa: CSARAPRTGSYEQYF
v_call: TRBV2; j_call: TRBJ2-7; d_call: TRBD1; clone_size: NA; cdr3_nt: TGTGCCAGCAGTGGGGACAGGCCCTACGAGCAGTACTTC; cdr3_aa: CASSGDRPYEQYF
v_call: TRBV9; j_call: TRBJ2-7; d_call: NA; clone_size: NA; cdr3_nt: TGTGCCAGCAGCGTTACTAGTTCCAATGAGCAGTACTTC; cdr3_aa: CASSVTSSNEQYF